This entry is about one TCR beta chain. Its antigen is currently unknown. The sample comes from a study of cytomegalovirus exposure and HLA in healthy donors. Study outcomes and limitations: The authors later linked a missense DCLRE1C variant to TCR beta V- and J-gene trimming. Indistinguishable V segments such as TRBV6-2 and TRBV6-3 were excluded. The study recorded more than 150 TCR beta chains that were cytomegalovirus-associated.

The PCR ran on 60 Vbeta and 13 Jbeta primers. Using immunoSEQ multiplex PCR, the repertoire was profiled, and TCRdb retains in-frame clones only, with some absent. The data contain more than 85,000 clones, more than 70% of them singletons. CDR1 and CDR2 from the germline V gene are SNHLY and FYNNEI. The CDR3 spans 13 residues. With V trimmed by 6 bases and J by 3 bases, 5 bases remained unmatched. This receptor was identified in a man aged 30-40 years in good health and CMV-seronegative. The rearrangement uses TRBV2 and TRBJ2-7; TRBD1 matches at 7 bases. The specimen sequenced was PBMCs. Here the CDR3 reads CASRQGQIYEQYF. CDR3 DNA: TGTGCCAGCAGGCAGGGACAGATCTACGAGCAGTACTTC.